Listed below are T cell receptor beta chains from one sample, sequenced in a study of early T cells in non-severe SARS-CoV-2 infection. TCRdb called the 5' RACE reads again in MiXCR, with one record for every CDR3 protein. The sample lists about 30,000 distinct CDR3 sequences, 5.2% occurring once. Material for sequencing was whole blood. These receptors came from an adult who was a healthcare worker with PCR-confirmed SARS-CoV-2 infection or an uninfected control (not recorded which). CDR3s include the opening cysteine and the closing phenylalanine or tryptophan. Fields, in order: CDR3 protein, CDR3 DNA, clone size, J gene, D gene, CDR3 length, V gene. A D gene is named only where the DNA matches it firmly. Size values are once, few and many counts, or a class for expanded clones, and some rows have none.

CDR3: CASSIMGGEETQYF; DNA: TGTGCCAGCAGCATAATGGGGGGCGAAGAGACCCAGTACTTC; size: few; J: TRBJ2-5; D: NA; length: 14; V: TRBV7-8
CDR3: CASSLAGRLAGAENEQFF; DNA: TGTGCCAGCAGTTTAGCGGGACGGCTAGCGGGAGCGGAGAATGAGCAGTTCTTC; size: few; J: TRBJ2-1; D: TRBD2; length: 18; V: TRBV12-3/TRBV12-4
CDR3: CASSLGASTPQETQYF; DNA: TGCGCCAGCAGCTTAGGAGCGAGCACTCCACAAGAGACCCAGTACTTC; size: many; J: TRBJ2-5; D: NA; length: 16; V: TRBV5-1
CDR3: CASSSNRRDRGLTGELFF; DNA: TGTGCCAGCAGCTCCAACCGCCGGGACAGGGGGTTGACCGGGGAGCTGTTTTTT; size: few; J: TRBJ2-2; D: TRBD1; length: 18; V: TRBV11-2
CDR3: CASSPWGQGRGIQYF; DNA: TGTGCCAGCAGCCCATGGGGACAGGGTAGAGGCATTCAGTACTTC; size: many; J: TRBJ2-4; D: TRBD1; length: 15; V: TRBV7-9
CDR3: CASSLPGDGTEAFF; DNA: TGTGCCAGCAGTTTACCAGGGGATGGCACTGAAGCTTTCTTT; size: many; J: TRBJ1-1; D: NA; length: 14; V: TRBV6-6
CDR3: CASKISGVEETQYF; DNA: TGTGCCAGCAAGATTAGCGGGGTTGAAGAGACCCAGTACTTC; size: NA; J: TRBJ2-5; D: TRBD2; length: 14; V: TRBV19
CDR3: CASIRRDSFQTQYF; DNA: TGTGCCAGCATAAGAAGGGACTCCTTTCAGACCCAGTACTTC; size: medium-sized; J: TRBJ2-5; D: NA; length: 14; V: TRBV2
CDR3: CASSLDSGPSYEQYF; DNA: TGTGCCAGCAGCTTGGATAGCGGGCCCTCCTACGAGCAGTACTTC; size: few; J: TRBJ2-7; D: TRBD2; length: 15; V: TRBV5-4
CDR3: CASSPGTSGAGELFF; DNA: TGTGCCAGCAGTCCCGGGACTAGCGGCGCCGGGGAGCTGTTTTTT; size: NA; J: TRBJ2-2; D: TRBD2; length: 15; V: TRBV28
CDR3: CASSLRTGEGDTQYF; DNA: TGTGCCAGCAGCTTACGGACGGGAGAGGGAGATACGCAGTATTTT; size: few; J: TRBJ2-3; D: NA; length: 15; V: TRBV7-3
CDR3: CASSPGGGGDEQFF; DNA: TGCGCCAGCAGCCCGGGAGGGGGAGGCGATGAGCAGTTCTTC; size: NA; J: TRBJ2-1; D: TRBD2; length: 14; V: TRBV5-1
CDR3: CSATPNRDRGYEQYF; DNA: TGCAGTGCTACGCCTAACCGGGACAGGGGTTACGAGCAGTACTTC; size: many; J: TRBJ2-7; D: TRBD1; length: 15; V: TRBV20-1
CDR3: CASSPGQLNTEAFF; DNA: TGTGCCAGCTCACCGGGACAGCTGAACACTGAAGCTTTCTTT; size: many; J: TRBJ1-1; D: TRBD1; length: 14; V: TRBV18
CDR3: CASSPSRGSQPQHF; DNA: TGTGCCAGCAGCCCATCCAGGGGAAGTCAGCCCCAGCATTTT; size: few; J: TRBJ1-5; D: NA; length: 14; V: TRBV28
CDR3: CSVRTLNTEAFF; DNA: TGCAGCGTTAGGACTCTGAACACTGAAGCTTTCTTT; size: many; J: TRBJ1-1; D: NA; length: 12; V: TRBV29-1
CDR3: CASSSGLAGARSTQYF; DNA: TGTGCCAGCAGTTCTGGACTAGCGGGAGCCCGCTCCACCCAGTACTTC; size: many; J: TRBJ2-5; D: TRBD2; length: 16; V: TRBV28
CDR3: CASSPLGTSRVYEQYF; DNA: TGTGCCAGCAGTCCTCTCGGGACTAGCAGAGTCTACGAGCAGTACTTC; size: NA; J: TRBJ2-7; D: TRBD2; length: 16; V: TRBV28
CDR3: CASSAEPRVDTQYF; DNA: TGTGCCAGCAGCGCGGAACCCCGGGTCGATACGCAGTATTTT; size: many; J: TRBJ2-3; D: NA; length: 14; V: TRBV5-4
CDR3: CASSFNRGMGQETQYF; DNA: TGTGCCAGCAGTTTTAACAGGGGAATGGGCCAAGAGACCCAGTACTTC; size: many; J: TRBJ2-5; D: TRBD1; length: 16; V: TRBV7-6
CDR3: CASSLVGALGTGELFF; DNA: TGTGCCAGCAGCCTAGTTGGCGCTCTAGGCACCGGGGAGCTGTTTTTT; size: many; J: TRBJ2-2; D: NA; length: 16; V: TRBV11-2
CDR3: CASGLDRGAFF; DNA: TGTGCTAGTGGTTTGGACAGGGGAGCTTTCTTT; size: few; J: TRBJ1-1; D: TRBD1; length: 11; V: TRBV12-5
CDR3: CASVSTTANTIYF; DNA: TGTGCCAGCGTATCGACAACGGCAAACACCATATATTTT; size: many; J: TRBJ1-3; D: NA; length: 13; V: TRBV6-5
CDR3: CASSPSGSYTGELFF; DNA: TGCGCCAGCAGCCCGAGCGGGAGCTACACCGGGGAGCTGTTTTTT; size: many; J: TRBJ2-2; D: TRBD2; length: 15; V: TRBV4-1
CDR3: CASSSQITEAFF; DNA: TGTGCCAGCAGCTCCCAGATCACTGAAGCTTTCTTT; size: many; J: TRBJ1-1; D: NA; length: 12; V: TRBV7-9
CDR3: CASSRGESPDTQYF; DNA: TGTGCCAGCAGTCGCGGGGAGAGCCCAGATACGCAGTATTTT; size: NA; J: TRBJ2-3; D: NA; length: 14; V: TRBV2
CDR3: CSLLGDYTDTQYF; DNA: TGCAGCCTCCTCGGCGATTACACAGATACGCAGTATTTT; size: many; J: TRBJ2-3; D: NA; length: 13; V: TRBV29-1
CDR3: CASALDQRREKLFF; DNA: TGTGCCAGTGCCCTCGACCAACGACGTGAAAAACTGTTTTTT; size: few; J: TRBJ1-4; D: NA; length: 14; V: TRBV19
CDR3: CATSDGGYGYTF; DNA: TGTGCCACCAGTGATGGTGGTTATGGCTACACCTTC; size: NA; J: TRBJ1-2; D: NA; length: 12; V: TRBV24-1
CDR3: CASSDRLAGDNEQFF; DNA: TGTGCCAGCAGCGACCGACTAGCGGGAGATAATGAGCAGTTCTTC; size: NA; J: TRBJ2-1; D: TRBD2; length: 15; V: TRBV12-3/TRBV12-4
CDR3: CASSFPGQETQYF; DNA: TGTGCCAGCAGCTTCCCGGGACAAGAGACCCAGTACTTC; size: many; J: TRBJ2-5; D: NA; length: 13; V: TRBV11-2
CDR3: CASSNGFQKGWFF; DNA: TGTGCCAGCAGTAACGGGTTTCAGAAGGGTTGGTTCTTC; size: many; J: TRBJ2-1; D: NA; length: 13; V: TRBV27
CDR3: CSVSHSSYEQYF; DNA: TGCAGCGTGAGTCATAGCTCCTACGAGCAGTACTTC; size: NA; J: TRBJ2-7; D: NA; length: 12; V: TRBV29-1
CDR3: CSVGTLDTEAFF; DNA: TGCAGCGTGGGGACATTGGACACTGAAGCTTTCTTT; size: few; J: TRBJ1-1; D: NA; length: 12; V: TRBV29-1
CDR3: CSARERRVYNEQFF; DNA: TGCAGTGCTAGAGAAAGGCGGGTCTACAATGAGCAGTTCTTC; size: many; J: TRBJ2-1; D: NA; length: 14; V: TRBV20-1